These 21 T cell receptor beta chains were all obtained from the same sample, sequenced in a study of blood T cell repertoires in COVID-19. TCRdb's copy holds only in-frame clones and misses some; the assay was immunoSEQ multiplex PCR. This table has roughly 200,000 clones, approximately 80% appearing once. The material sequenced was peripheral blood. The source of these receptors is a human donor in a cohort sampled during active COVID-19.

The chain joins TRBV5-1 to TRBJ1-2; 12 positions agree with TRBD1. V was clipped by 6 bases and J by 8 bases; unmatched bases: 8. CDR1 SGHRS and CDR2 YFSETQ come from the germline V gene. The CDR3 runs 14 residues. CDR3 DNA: TGCGCCAGCACCACCGGGACAGGGGGCTTAGGCTACACCTTC. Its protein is CASTTGTGGLGYTF.

The CDR3 sequence is CASSAQGRATDTQYF. The CDR3 bases are TGTGCCAGCAGCGCACAGGGGCGCGCCACAGATACGCAGTATTTT. The V gene is TRBV5-8, the J gene TRBJ2-3, with TRBD1 identical over 7 bases. The CDR3 has 15 amino acids. Looked up from germline, CDR1 is SGHTS and CDR2 is YDEGEE. The V segment lost 4 bases and the J segment 2 bases; nucleotides outside the gene matches: 7.

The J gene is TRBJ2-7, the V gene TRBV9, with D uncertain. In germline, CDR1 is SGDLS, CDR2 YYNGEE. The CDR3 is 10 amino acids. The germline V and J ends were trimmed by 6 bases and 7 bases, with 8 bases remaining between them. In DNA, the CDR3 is TGTGCCAGCACCTCAGCGGAGCAGTACTTC. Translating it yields CASTSAEQYF.

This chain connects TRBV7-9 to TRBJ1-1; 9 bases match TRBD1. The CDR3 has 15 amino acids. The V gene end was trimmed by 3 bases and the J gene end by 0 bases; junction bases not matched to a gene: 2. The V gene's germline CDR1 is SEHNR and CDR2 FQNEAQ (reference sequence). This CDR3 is CASSFGQGMNTEAFF. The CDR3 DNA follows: TGTGCCAGCAGCTTCGGACAGGGGATGAACACTGAAGCTTTCTTT.

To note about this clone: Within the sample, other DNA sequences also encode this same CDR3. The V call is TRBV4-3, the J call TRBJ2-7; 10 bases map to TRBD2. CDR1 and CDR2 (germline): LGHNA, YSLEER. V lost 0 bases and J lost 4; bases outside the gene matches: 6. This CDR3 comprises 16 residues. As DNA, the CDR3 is TGCGCCAGCAGCCAAGATGCAGCGGGGGGGCGGTACGAGCAGTACTTC. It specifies CASSQDAAGGRYEQYF.

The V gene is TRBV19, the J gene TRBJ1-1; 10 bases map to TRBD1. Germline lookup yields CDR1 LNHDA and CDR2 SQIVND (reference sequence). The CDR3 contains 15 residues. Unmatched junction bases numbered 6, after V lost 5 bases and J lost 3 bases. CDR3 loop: CASSLLGTGDTEAFF. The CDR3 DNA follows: TGTGCCAGTAGTCTTCTCGGGACAGGGGACACTGAAGCTTTCTTT.

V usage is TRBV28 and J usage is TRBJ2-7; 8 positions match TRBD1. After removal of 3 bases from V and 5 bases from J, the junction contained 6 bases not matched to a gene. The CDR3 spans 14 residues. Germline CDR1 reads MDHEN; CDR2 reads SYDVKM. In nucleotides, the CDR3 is TGTGCCAGCAGTTTTCCAGGGGGCGTTAACGAGCAGTACTTC. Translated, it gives CASSFPGGVNEQYF.

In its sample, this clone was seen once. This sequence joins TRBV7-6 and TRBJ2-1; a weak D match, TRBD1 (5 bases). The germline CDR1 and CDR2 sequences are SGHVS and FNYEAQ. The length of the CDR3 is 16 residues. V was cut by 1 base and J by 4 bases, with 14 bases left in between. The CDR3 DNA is TGTGCCAGCAGCTTAGAAGGGGCGTCGAGGTACAATGAGCAGTTCTTC. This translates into CASSLEGASRYNEQFF.

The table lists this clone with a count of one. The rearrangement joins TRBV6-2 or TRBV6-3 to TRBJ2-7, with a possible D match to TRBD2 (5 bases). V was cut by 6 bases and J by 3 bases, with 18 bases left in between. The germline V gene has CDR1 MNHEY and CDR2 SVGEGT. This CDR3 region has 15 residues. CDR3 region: CASSSGLSWGYEQYF. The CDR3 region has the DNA TGTGCCAGCAGCTCCGGACTCTCTTGGGGCTACGAGCAGTACTTC.

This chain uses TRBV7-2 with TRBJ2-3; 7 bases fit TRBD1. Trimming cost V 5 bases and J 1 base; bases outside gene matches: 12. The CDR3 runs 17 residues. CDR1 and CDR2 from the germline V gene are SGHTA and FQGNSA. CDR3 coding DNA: TGTGCCAGCAGCACCCACCCTCGGGACAGACGCACAGATACGCAGTATTTT. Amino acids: CASSTHPRDRRTDTQYF.

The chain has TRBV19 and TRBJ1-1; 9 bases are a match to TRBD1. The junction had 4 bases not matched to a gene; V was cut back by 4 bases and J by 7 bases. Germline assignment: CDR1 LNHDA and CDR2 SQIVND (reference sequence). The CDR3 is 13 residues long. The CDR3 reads CASSSDRGGEAFF. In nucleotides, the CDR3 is TGTGCCAGTAGTAGTGACAGGGGGGGTGAAGCTTTCTTT.

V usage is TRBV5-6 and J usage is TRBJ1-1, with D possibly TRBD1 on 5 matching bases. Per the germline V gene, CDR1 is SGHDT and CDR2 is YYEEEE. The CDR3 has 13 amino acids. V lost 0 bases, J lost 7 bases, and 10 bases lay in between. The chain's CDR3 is CASSLGSGGEAFF. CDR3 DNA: TGTGCCAGCAGCTTGGGCTCCGGGGGTGAAGCTTTCTTT.

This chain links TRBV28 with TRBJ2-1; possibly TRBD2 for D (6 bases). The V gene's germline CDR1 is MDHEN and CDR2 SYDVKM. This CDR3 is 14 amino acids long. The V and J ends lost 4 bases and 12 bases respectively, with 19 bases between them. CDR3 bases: TGTGCCAGCAGTTATGACAGCGGGTTCTTGTGGCAGTTCTTC. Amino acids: CASSYDSGFLWQFF.

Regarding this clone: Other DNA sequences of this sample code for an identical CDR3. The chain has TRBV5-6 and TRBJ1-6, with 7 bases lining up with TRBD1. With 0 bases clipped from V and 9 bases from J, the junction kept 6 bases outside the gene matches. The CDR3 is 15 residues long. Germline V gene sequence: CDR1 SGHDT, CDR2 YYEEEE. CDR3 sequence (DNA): TGTGCCAGCAGCTTGGGACAGGGAATAGGTTCACCCCTCCACTTT. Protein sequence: CASSLGQGIGSPLHF.

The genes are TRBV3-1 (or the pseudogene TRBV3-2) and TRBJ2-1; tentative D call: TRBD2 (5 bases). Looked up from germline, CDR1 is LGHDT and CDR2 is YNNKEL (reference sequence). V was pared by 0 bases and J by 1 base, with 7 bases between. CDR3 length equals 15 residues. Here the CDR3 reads CASSQESGSYNEQFF. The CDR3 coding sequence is TGTGCCAGCAGCCAAGAAAGCGGTTCCTACAATGAGCAGTTCTTC.

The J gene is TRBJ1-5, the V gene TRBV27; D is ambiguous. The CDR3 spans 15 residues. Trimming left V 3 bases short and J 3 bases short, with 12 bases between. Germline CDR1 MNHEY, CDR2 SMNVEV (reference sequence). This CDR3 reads CASSLRSGTNQPQHF. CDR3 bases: TGTGCCAGCAGTTTGAGGTCGGGTACCAATCAGCCCCAGCATTTT.

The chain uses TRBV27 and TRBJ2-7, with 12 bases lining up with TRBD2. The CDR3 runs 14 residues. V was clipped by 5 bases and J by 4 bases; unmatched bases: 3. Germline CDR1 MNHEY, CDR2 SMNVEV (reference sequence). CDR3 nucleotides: TGTGCCAGCAGTCCGACTAGCGGGAGTTACGAGCAGTACTTC. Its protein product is CASSPTSGSYEQYF.

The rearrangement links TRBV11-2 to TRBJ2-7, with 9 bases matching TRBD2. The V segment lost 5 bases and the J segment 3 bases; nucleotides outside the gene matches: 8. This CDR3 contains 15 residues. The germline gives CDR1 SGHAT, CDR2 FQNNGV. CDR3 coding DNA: TGTGCCAGCAGCACAATGACTAGCGGCTACTACGAGCAGTACTTC. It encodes CASSTMTSGYYEQYF.

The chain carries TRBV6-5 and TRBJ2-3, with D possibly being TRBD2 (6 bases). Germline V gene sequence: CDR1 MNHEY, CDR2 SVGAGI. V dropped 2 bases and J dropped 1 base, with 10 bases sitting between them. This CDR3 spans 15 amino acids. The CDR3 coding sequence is TGTGCCAGCAGTTACGGAGGGCTGGGCACAGATACGCAGTATTTT. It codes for CASSYGGLGTDTQYF.

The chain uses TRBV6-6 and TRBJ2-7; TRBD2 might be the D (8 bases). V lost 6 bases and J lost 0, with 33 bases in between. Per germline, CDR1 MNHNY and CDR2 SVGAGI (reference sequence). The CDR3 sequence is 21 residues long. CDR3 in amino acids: CASSSATLGQPAGAISYEQYF. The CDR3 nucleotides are TGTGCCAGCAGCTCTGCGACCCTGGGACAGCCAGCGGGAGCCATCTCCTACGAGCAGTACTTC.

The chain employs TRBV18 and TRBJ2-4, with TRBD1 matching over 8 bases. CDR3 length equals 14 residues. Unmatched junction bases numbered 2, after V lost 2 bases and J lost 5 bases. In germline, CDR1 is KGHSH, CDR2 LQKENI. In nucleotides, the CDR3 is TGTGCCAGCTCACCAGGCAGGGGGCAAAACATTCAGTACTTC. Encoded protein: CASSPGRGQNIQYF.